This T cell receptor beta chain was observed in a study of long-term antiretroviral therapy in people with HIV. For the study at large: The study's earliest collections predate the 2015 immediate-ART recommendation by about a decade. Broader study findings: When set beside controls, HIV repertoires had CDR3 length ranges that were narrower.

Investigators performed immunoSEQ version v3.0 at survey level. Sequencing was performed with immunoSEQ multiplex PCR; in TCRdb, only in-frame clones are kept and a portion is missing. The table includes approximately 35,000 clones, roughly 80% detected once. Per the germline V gene, CDR1 is SQVTM and CDR2 is ANQGSEA. V lost 4 bases and J 1 base, leaving 21 bases between the germline ends. The CDR3 is 17 amino acids. In the case of this clone: Its target is not known.

Every one of the donors gave at least one pre-ART PBMC sample and at least two post-ART PBMC samples. The sequencing here drew on unsorted PBMCs, taken 1.9 years after starting antiretroviral therapy. The origin of this receptor is a man in his late teens or twenties with HIV. The chain couples TRBV29-1 to TRBJ2-3, with a tentative D call TRBD2 (6 bases). The DNA of the CDR3 is TGCAGCGTTGCTGGGGTAACGGGGAGGTTTGGCACAGATACGCAGTATTTT. Encoded protein: CSVAGVTGRFGTDTQYF.